The 17 T cell receptor beta chains listed next were all sequenced from one sample in a study of tumour-infiltrating T cells in Burkitt lymphoma. Clones were read by immunoSEQ multiplex PCR, and TCRdb kept only the in-frame ones, dropping some. Found here are 46,000 or so clones, 30% to 40% of them singletons; the top ten hold 2.9%. Sequencing was carried out using tumor tissue. These receptors originate from a human donor with Burkitt lymphoma.

Concerning this clone: An end of the junction differs from the germline gene, which may be a read error. The chain links TRBV5-1 to TRBJ1-2; TRBD1 matches at 10 bases. The CDR3 covers 21 residues. Per germline, CDR1 SGHRS and CDR2 YFSETQ. The CDR3 protein is CASSPIRPLGTGATVNYSYTF. The CDR3 nucleotides are TGCGCCAGCAGCCCGATTAGGCCTCTAGGGACAGGGGCTACCGTGAACTATAGCTACACCTTC.

This sequence joins TRBV5-1 and TRBJ1-2, with 8 bases aligning to TRBD1. V was clipped by 4 bases and J by 4 bases; unmatched bases: 12. The CDR3 is 16 residues long. Germline CDR1 and CDR2: SGHRS and YFSETQ. CDR3 loop: CASSPGQGLRGYGYTF. The CDR3, as DNA: TGCGCCAGCAGCCCAGGACAGGGACTGCGGGGCTATGGCTACACCTTC. The full variable domain, completed using reference TRBV5-1 and TRBJ1-2, is KAGVTQTPRYLIKTRGQQVTLSCSPISGHRSVSWYQQTPGQGLQFLFEYFSETQRNKGNFPGRFSGRQFSNSRSEMNVSTLELGDSALYLCASSPGQGLRGYGYTFGSGTRLTVV.

The V and J genes are TRBV5-6 and TRBJ1-2, with TRBD1 identical over 12 bases. CDR1 and CDR2 from the germline V gene are SGHDT and YYEEEE. The CDR3 sequence is 16 residues long. The junction had 7 bases not matched to a gene; V was cut back by 4 bases and J by 3 bases. CDR3 coding DNA: TGTGCCAGCAGCCCGGGACAGGGGGCGCGTGACTATGGCTACACCTTC. It specifies CASSPGQGARDYGYTF.

V usage is TRBV4-2 and J usage is TRBJ2-1; D perhaps matches TRBD2 (5 bases). Germline V gives CDR1 LGHNA, CDR2 YNFKEQ. The germline V and J ends were trimmed by 0 bases and 9 bases, with 12 bases remaining between them. The CDR3 covers 14 residues. The DNA for the CDR3 is TGTGCCAGCAGCCAAGACTCGGGATCTGGTGAGCAGTTCTTC. Its protein product is CASSQDSGSGEQFF.

The chain recombines TRBV4-3 with TRBJ1-2; D may be TRBD1 (5 bases). CDR3 length equals 14 residues. Germline CDR1 LGHNA, CDR2 YSLEER. V lost 4 bases to trimming and J lost 8 bases, with 17 bases between them. The CDR3, as DNA: TGCGCCAGCAGCCCAGACCCGAACAGGTCGGGCTACACCTTC. As protein: CASSPDPNRSGYTF.

Only a few counts were recorded for this clone. The chain is built from TRBV18 and TRBJ1-2; tentative D call: TRBD1 (6 bases). The CDR3 spans 15 residues. The germline gives CDR1 KGHSH, CDR2 LQKENI. V was shortened by 6 bases and J by 2 bases, with 16 bases between the two germline ends. This chain's CDR3 is CASSRGGGLNYGYTF. The CDR3 nucleotides are TGTGCCAGCTCCCGAGGAGGGGGTCTCAACTATGGCTACACCTTC.

This clone has only a few counts. The J gene is TRBJ1-5, the V gene TRBV15; 7 nucleotides match TRBD1. Germline CDR1 and CDR2: LNHNV and YYDKDF (reference sequence). V dropped 5 bases and J dropped 6; count of bases not matched to a gene: 7. This CDR3 region has 14 residues. CDR3 nucleotide sequence: TGTGCCACCAGCGAAGACAGGGTTTCTCAGCCCCAGCATTTT. Its protein is CATSEDRVSQPQHF.

This clone is classed as medium-sized. This sequence joins TRBV28 and TRBJ2-7; 7 nucleotides agree with TRBD1. CDR1 is MDHEN, CDR2 SYDVKM, per germline. This CDR3 region has 15 residues. V lost 2 bases, J lost 7 bases, and 11 bases stayed unmatched. The CDR3 loop is CASSLTPGQLREQYF. CDR3 nucleotides: TGTGCCAGCAGTTTAACGCCGGGACAGCTGAGAGAGCAGTACTTC.

The count of this clone is one. This chain joins TRBV27 and TRBJ1-5; 10 nucleotides align to TRBD1. The CDR3 is 13 amino acids. V dropped 5 bases and J dropped 9; count of bases not matched to a gene: 4. Germline V CDR1 and CDR2: MNHEY, SMNVEV (reference sequence). The CDR3 DNA is TGTGCCAGCAGTGGGACAGGGGAATGGCCCCAGCATTTT. Translation gives CASSGTGEWPQHF.

The sample holds a few counts of this clone. The chain uses TRBV25-1 and TRBJ1-4; 8 bases line up with TRBD1. J was trimmed by 0 bases and V by 5 bases; bases with no gene match: 8. There are 17 residues in the CDR3. Germline V gene data show CDR1 as MGHDK and CDR2 as SYGVNS. The CDR3 coding sequence is TGTGCCAGCAGTCCCGGGACAGGCCCAGCAACTAATGAAAAACTGTTTTTT. Protein sequence: CASSPGTGPATNEKLFF. Complete variable domain (other parts from reference TRBV25-1 and TRBJ1-4): EADIYQTPRYLVIGTGKKITLECSQTMGHDKMYWYQQDPGMELHLIHYSYGVNSTEKGDLSSESTVSRIRTEHFPLTLESARPSHTSQYLCASSPGTGPATNEKLFFGSGTQLSVL.

This clone was seen a few times. The V and J genes are TRBV4-2 and TRBJ2-3; D tentatively fits TRBD1 or TRBD2 (6 bases each). The CDR3 has 16 amino acids. With 6 bases removed from V and 5 bases from J, the gap between germline ends came to 21 bases. The germline V gene encodes CDR1 LGHNA and CDR2 YNFKEQ. DNA for the CDR3: TGTGCCAGCAGTAGGGTCGGGGGCCGGGCAGGAGATACGCAGTATTTT. Protein sequence: CASSRVGGRAGDTQYF.

This clone has just a few counts. One junction end disagrees with the germline gene, perhaps due to a read error. The chain is built from TRBV5-1 and TRBJ1-2, with TRBD1 as a possible D gene (5 bases). The CDR3 has 15 amino acids. Germline lookup yields CDR1 SGHRS and CDR2 YFSETQ. In DNA, the CDR3 is TGCGCCAGCACCTTGTGGTCGGGGGATCACTATGGCTACACCTTC. It codes for CASTLWSGDHYGYTF. Using reference TRBV5-1 and TRBJ1-2 for the parts outside the CDR3, the full variable domain is KAGVTQTPRYLIKTRGQQVTLSCSPISGHRSVSWYQQTPGQGLQFLFEYFSETQRNKGNFPGRFSGRQFSNSRSEMNVSTLELGDSALYLCASTLWSGDHYGYTFGSGTRLTVV.

The V gene is TRBV7-9, the J gene TRBJ2-4; no reliable D call. The germline gives CDR1 SEHNR, CDR2 FQNEAQ (reference sequence). Trimming took off 1 base at V and 7 bases at J, with 8 bases between the two ends. The length of the CDR3 is 13 residues. CDR3 protein: CASSLGARNIQYF. Here the CDR3 DNA reads TGTGCCAGCAGCTTAGGGGCTCGGAACATTCAGTACTTC.

The chain employs TRBV30 and TRBJ2-3; D possibly corresponds to TRBD1 (7 bases). V was cut by 0 bases and J by 4 bases, with 14 bases left in between. Germline CDR1 and CDR2: GTSNPN and SVGIG (reference sequence). This CDR3 is built from 15 residues. The CDR3 is CAWSVGGGLADTQYF. CDR3 sequence (DNA): TGTGCCTGGAGTGTCGGAGGGGGCCTTGCAGATACGCAGTATTTT.

This clone was observed a handful of times. The V call is TRBV5-1, the J call TRBJ1-6; no clear D. CDR3 length equals 17 residues. The V end lost 4 bases, the J end lost 3 bases, and 17 bases lay between the germline ends. Germline CDR1 and CDR2: SGHRS and YFSETQ. The CDR3 loop is CASSPRWFPDYNSPLHF. CDR3 sequence (DNA): TGCGCCAGCAGCCCCCGTTGGTTCCCAGACTATAATTCACCCCTCCACTTT. The full variable domain, with the rest looked up from reference TRBV5-1 and TRBJ1-6, is KAGVTQTPRYLIKTRGQQVTLSCSPISGHRSVSWYQQTPGQGLQFLFEYFSETQRNKGNFPGRFSGRQFSNSRSEMNVSTLELGDSALYLCASSPRWFPDYNSPLHFGNGTRLTVT.

This clone occurred a few times. The rearrangement joins TRBV19 to TRBJ1-1; D call uncertain. This CDR3 is built from 13 residues. V shed 5 bases and J shed 4 bases, with 11 bases lying between them. Germline V gene lookup returns CDR1 LNHDA and CDR2 SQIVND (reference sequence). The CDR3 region is CASSGLWGTEAFF. Here the CDR3 DNA reads TGTGCCAGTAGTGGCCTTTGGGGCACTGAAGCTTTCTTT. The full variable domain, rest sourced from reference TRBV19 and TRBJ1-1, is DGGITQSPKYLFRKEGQNVTLSCEQNLNHDAMYWYRQDPGQGLRLIYYSQIVNDFQKGDIAEGYSVSREKKESFPLTVTSAQKNPTAFYLCASSGLWGTEAFFGQGTRLTVV.

The rearrangement links TRBV5-1 to TRBJ2-5, with TRBD1 as a possible D gene (6 bases). Trimming removed 3 bases from V and 5 bases from J, with 20 bases in between. This CDR3 is 16 amino acids long. Germline CDR1 reads SGHRS; CDR2 reads YFSETQ. The CDR3 bases are TGCGCCAGCAGCTGGAACAGGGTGTACGAGGAGGAGACCCAGTACTTC. Translating it yields CASSWNRVYEEETQYF.